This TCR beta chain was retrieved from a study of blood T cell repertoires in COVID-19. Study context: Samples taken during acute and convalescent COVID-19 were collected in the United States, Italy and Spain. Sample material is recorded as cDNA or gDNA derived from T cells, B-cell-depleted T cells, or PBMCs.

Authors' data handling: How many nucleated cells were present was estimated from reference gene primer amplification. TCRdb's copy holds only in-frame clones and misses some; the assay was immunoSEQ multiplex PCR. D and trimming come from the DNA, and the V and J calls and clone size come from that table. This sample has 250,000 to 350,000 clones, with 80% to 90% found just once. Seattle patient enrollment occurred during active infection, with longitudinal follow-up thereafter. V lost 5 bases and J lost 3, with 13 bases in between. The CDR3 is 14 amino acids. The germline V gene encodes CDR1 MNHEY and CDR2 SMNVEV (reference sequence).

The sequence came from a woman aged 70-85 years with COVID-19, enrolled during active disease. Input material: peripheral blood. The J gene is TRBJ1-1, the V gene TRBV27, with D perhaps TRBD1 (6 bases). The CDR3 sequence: CASSPGTSHTEAFF. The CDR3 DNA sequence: TGTGCCAGCAGTCCAGGGACATCGCACACTGAAGCTTTCTTT.